This T cell receptor (beta chain) was captured by sequencing in a study of blood T cell repertoires in COVID-19. Turning to the study itself: The cDNA or gDNA used as material had been derived from T cells, B-cell-depleted T cells, or PBMCs.

The CDR3 runs to 15 residues. Trimming took off 3 bases at V and 4 bases at J, with 13 bases between the two ends. Germline loops: CDR1 KGHSH, CDR2 LQKENI. Authors' methods: Researchers report that nucleated cell counts were estimated from reference gene primer amplification. TCRdb's copy holds only in-frame clones and misses some; the assay was immunoSEQ multiplex PCR. V and J calls plus clone size are reproduced from that table; the DNA served to infer D and trimming. The profile shows about 54,000 clones, roughly nine tenths of them singletons. The sequenced sample consisted of peripheral blood. The receptor was derived from a woman between 55 and 75 years old with active or convalescent COVID-19. J is TRBJ2-1 and V is TRBV18; D is perhaps TRBD2 (5 bases). The CDR3 region is CASSPLLAHYNEQFF. The CDR3 DNA is TGTGCCAGCTCACCCCTGCTAGCTCATTACAATGAGCAGTTCTTC.